This is a list of T cell receptor beta chains from one sample in a study of blood T cell repertoires in COVID-19. Only in-frame clones appear in the TCRdb table, and some are missing; sequencing was by immunoSEQ multiplex PCR. The repertoire holds about 73,000 clones, with 80% to 90% as singletons. Material for sequencing was peripheral blood. The receptors shown here come from a man over 45 with active COVID-19. The CDR3 runs from the conserved cysteine through the conserved F or W. D genes are given only for firm matches. Not every row has a clone size; where given, it reads once, few, many or a size class.

J,D,V,size,DNA,CDR3
TRBJ2-6,TRBD1,TRBV3-1/TRBV3-2,-,TGTGCCAGCAGACAGGGGGCTGGGGCCAACGTCCTGACTTTC,CASRQGAGANVLTF
TRBJ1-4,TRBD1,TRBV28,-,TGTGCCAGCAGCACCGGGACAGTAAATGAAAAACTGTTTTTT,CASSTGTVNEKLFF
TRBJ1-2,-,TRBV6-6,-,TGTGCCAGCAATCGGTGGCAAGAGGATGGCTACACCTTC,CASNRWQEDGYTF
TRBJ1-6,TRBD1,TRBV11-2,few,TGTGCCAGCAGCTTAGTTACGGGGACAGAGAGTCCACCCCTCCACTTT,CASSLVTGTESPPLHF
TRBJ2-2,-,TRBV3-1/TRBV3-2,-,TGTGCCAGCAGCCAAGATTTAGTTGCGGGGGAGCTGTTTTTT,CASSQDLVAGELFF
TRBJ1-5,-,TRBV2,-,TGTGCCAGCAGTGAAGCGCAGACAGTTCGGCAGCCCCAGCATTTT,CASSEAQTVRQPQHF
TRBJ1-2,TRBD1,TRBV19,-,TGTGCCAGTAGACCCGGACAGGGGGCGAACTATGGCTACACCTTC,CASRPGQGANYGYTF
TRBJ2-3,-,TRBV6-5,-,TGTGCCAGCAGTTCGGAGGGGTACACAGATACGCAGTATTTT,CASSSEGYTDTQYF
TRBJ1-2,-,TRBV3-1/TRBV3-2,-,TGTGCCAGCAGCCAAGCAGGTTATGGCTACACCTTC,CASSQAGYGYTF
TRBJ1-1,-,TRBV11-2,-,TGTGCCAGCAGGAAAGCCAGGGCGGTGGTGGGGGCGGCTTTCTTT,CASRKARAVVGAAFF
TRBJ1-5,-,TRBV10-2,-,TGCGCCAGCAGTGAGTCGGGGGGAAGCAATCAGCCCCAGCATTTT,CASSESGGSNQPQHF
TRBJ1-4,TRBD1,TRBV10-3,-,TGTGCCATCAGCGGGACAGGGGGGGGTGAAAAACTGTTTTTT,CAISGTGGGEKLFF
TRBJ2-3,-,TRBV18,-,TGTGCCAGCTCACCGAGCGGGACAAGCACAGATACGCAGTATTTT,CASSPSGTSTDTQYF
TRBJ1-1,-,TRBV7-8,-,TGTGCCAGCAGCTTAGCCGGGGGATCCGCTGAAGCTTTCTTT,CASSLAGGSAEAFF
TRBJ1-4,-,TRBV7-9,-,TGTGCCAGCAGCGCGGGACGACGGGCGGCTAATGAAAAACTGTTTTTT,CASSAGRRAANEKLFF
TRBJ2-2,-,TRBV5-1,-,TGCGCCAGCAGCTTGAGCGGCGGATCCACCGGGGAGCTGTTTTTT,CASSLSGGSTGELFF
TRBJ1-4,TRBD1,TRBV18,-,TGTGCCAGCTCACCAAGCCGACAGGGAGGTAATGAAAAACTGTTTTTT,CASSPSRQGGNEKLFF
TRBJ2-3,TRBD1,TRBV7-7,-,TGTGCCAGCAGCTTCGGGACAGGGGGCGGCACAGATACGCAGTATTTT,CASSFGTGGGTDTQYF
TRBJ2-7,TRBD2,TRBV6-6,-,TGTGCCAGCAGTTACGTGCTAGCGGCCGAGCAGTACTTC,CASSYVLAAEQYF
TRBJ2-2,-,TRBV7-6,-,TGTGCCAGCAGCCCCCACCGGGCCGGGGAGCTGTTTTTT,CASSPHRAGELFF
TRBJ2-5,TRBD2,TRBV28,-,TGTGCCAGCAGTCTGGGACTAGCGGGAGACGAAAGGTGGGAGACCCAGTACTTC,CASSLGLAGDERWETQYF
TRBJ2-7,TRBD2,TRBV5-1,-,TGCGCCAGCAGCGCAGGACTAGCCGACTACGAGCAGTACTTC,CASSAGLADYEQYF
TRBJ1-1,-,TRBV12-5,-,TGTGCTAGTGGTCCCCTCAGGGGCGGTGACCTAGCTTTCTTT,CASGPLRGGDLAFF
TRBJ2-1,TRBD2,TRBV6-4,few,TGTGCCAGCAGTGACTCGACTAGCGGGGGGGATGAGCAGTTCTTC,CASSDSTSGGDEQFF
TRBJ2-3,TRBD2,TRBV14,-,TGTGCCAGCAGCCAAGCTAGCGGTAGCACAGATACGCAGTATTTT,CASSQASGSTDTQYF
TRBJ2-5,-,TRBV28,-,TGTGCCAGCACCGGCGGGACCACCCCAGAGACCCAGTACTTC,CASTGGTTPETQYF
TRBJ1-1,TRBD1,TRBV9,-,TGTGCCAGCAGTCTTGGGACAGGGGGCAGGAACACTGAAGCTTTCTTT,CASSLGTGGRNTEAFF
TRBJ2-5,TRBD2,TRBV6-2/TRBV6-3,-,TGTGCCAGCAGTACCCTAGCGGGAGTAGGCAAGGAGACCCAGTACTTC,CASSTLAGVGKETQYF
TRBJ2-7,-,TRBV9,few,TGTGCCAGCAGCTCAACAGGTTACGAGCAGTACTTC,CASSSTGYEQYF
TRBJ2-2,-,TRBV7-2,-,TGTGCCGGTGGGAGTATGGGGGAGCTGTTTTTT,CAGGSMGELFF
TRBJ1-5,-,TRBV28,-,TGTGCCAGCAGCTTGGGGAGGGGAGGCAATCAGCCCCAGCATTTT,CASSLGRGGNQPQHF
TRBJ2-1,TRBD1,TRBV7-8,once,TGTGCCAGCAGCCCTGCGGGCAGGGGGCCCGGTGAGCAGTTCTTC,CASSPAGRGPGEQFF
TRBJ1-6,TRBD1,TRBV7-2,-,TGTGCCAGCAGCCCTCAGACAGGGAGTACACCCCTCCACTTT,CASSPQTGSTPLHF
TRBJ1-1,TRBD1,TRBV5-1,-,TGCGCCAGCAGCATAGAAACAGGGGGCGAAACTGAAGCTTTCTTT,CASSIETGGETEAFF
TRBJ2-7,-,TRBV4-1,-,TGCGCCAGCAGCCAACCGCCCTTTAGGGGCGCGGGGGAGCAGTACTTC,CASSQPPFRGAGEQYF
TRBJ1-4,-,TRBV10-2,few,TGCGCCAGCAGTTACAGCTCCGCTAATGAAAAACTGTTTTTT,CASSYSSANEKLFF
TRBJ2-7,TRBD2,TRBV5-1,-,TGCGCCAGCAGCATTCAGGGAGGGGCCTCCTACGAGCAGTACTTC,CASSIQGGASYEQYF
TRBJ1-2,TRBD1,TRBV7-9,once,TGTGCCAGCAGCTTAGGACAGGGCTATGGCTACACCTTC,CASSLGQGYGYTF
TRBJ1-1,-,TRBV5-1,once,TGCGCCAGCAGCTCGGATGGGGCAAACACTGAAGCTTTCTTT,CASSSDGANTEAFF
TRBJ2-1,TRBD1,TRBV4-1,-,TGCGCCAGCAGCAAGGGAACCGGGACAGGGGAAATTGCATCCTACAATGAGCAGTTCTTC,CASSKGTGTGEIASYNEQFF
TRBJ1-1,-,TRBV29-1,-,TGCAGCGTTGAACAGGGGAACACTGAAGCTTTCTTT,CSVEQGNTEAFF
TRBJ2-3,TRBD2,TRBV6-2/TRBV6-3,-,TGTGCCAGCAGTTACTCACCTGGACTAGCGGAGGACACAGATACGCAGTATTTT,CASSYSPGLAEDTDTQYF
TRBJ2-7,TRBD2,TRBV7-9,once,TGTGCCAGCAGCCCCCCCCTAGCGGGGGGGAAATACGAGCAGTACTTC,CASSPPLAGGKYEQYF
TRBJ2-1,-,TRBV19,-,TGTGCCAGTAGTATTACGGACTCATCCGACAATGAGCAGTTCTTC,CASSITDSSDNEQFF
TRBJ1-6,-,TRBV9,-,TGTGCCAGCAGCGTATCTGAGGGGGTCTCACCCCTCCACTTT,CASSVSEGVSPLHF